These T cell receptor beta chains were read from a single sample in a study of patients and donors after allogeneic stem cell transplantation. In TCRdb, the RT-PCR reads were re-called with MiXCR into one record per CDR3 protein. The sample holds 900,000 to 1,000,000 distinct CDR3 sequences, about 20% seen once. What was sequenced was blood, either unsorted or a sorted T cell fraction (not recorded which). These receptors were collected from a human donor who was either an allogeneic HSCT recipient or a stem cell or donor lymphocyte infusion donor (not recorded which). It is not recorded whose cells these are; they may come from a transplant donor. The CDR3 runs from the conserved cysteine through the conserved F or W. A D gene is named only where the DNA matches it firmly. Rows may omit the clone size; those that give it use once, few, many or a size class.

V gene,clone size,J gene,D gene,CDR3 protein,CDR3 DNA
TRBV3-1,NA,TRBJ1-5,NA,CASSRDTDSNQPQHF,TGTGCCAGCAGCAGGGACACCGATAGCAATCAGCCCCAGCATTTT
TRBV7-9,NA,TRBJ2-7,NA,CASSTWDGEQYF,TGTGCCAGCAGCACCTGGGACGGCGAGCAGTACTTC
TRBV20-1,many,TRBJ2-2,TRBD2,CSARHGLAGGNTGELFF,TGCAGTGCTAGACACGGACTAGCGGGGGGAAACACCGGGGAGCTGTTTTTT
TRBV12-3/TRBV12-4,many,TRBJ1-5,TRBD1,CASSPDRVGDQPQHF,TGTGCCAGCAGTCCAGACAGGGTCGGGGATCAGCCCCAGCATTTT
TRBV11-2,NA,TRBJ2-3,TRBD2,CASSLVSPAGGPRRTDTQYF,TGTGCCAGCAGCTTAGTTTCTCCAGCGGGGGGGCCGAGGCGCACAGATACGCAGTATTTT
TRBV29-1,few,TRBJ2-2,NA,CSVERGRTGELFF,TGCAGCGTTGAACGGGGGAGGACCGGGGAGCTGTTTTTT
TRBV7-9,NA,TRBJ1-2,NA,CASSSPISGQNNYGYTF,TGTGCCAGCAGCTCCCCTATAAGCGGACAGAACAACTATGGCTACACCTTC
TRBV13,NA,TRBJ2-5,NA,CASSLGPASAGETQYF,TGTGCCAGCAGCTTAGGACCCGCTAGCGCGGGGGAGACCCAGTACTTC
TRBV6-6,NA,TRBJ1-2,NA,CASSTNRHYGYTF,TGTGCCAGCAGTACAAACCGCCACTATGGCTACACCTTC
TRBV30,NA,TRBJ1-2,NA,CAWSVPGPVSYTF,TGTGCCTGGAGTGTACCGGGACCAGTAAGCTACACCTTC
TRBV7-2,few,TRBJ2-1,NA,CASSSGPGTYNEQFF,TGTGCCAGCAGCTCGGGACCGGGGACCTACAATGAGCAGTTCTTC
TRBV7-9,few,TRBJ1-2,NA,CASRPTGSYGYTF,TGTGCCAGCAGACCCACAGGTTCCTATGGCTACACCTTC
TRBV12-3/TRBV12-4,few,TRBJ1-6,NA,CASSLQSRGPGNSPLHF,TGTGCCAGCAGTTTGCAGTCAAGGGGACCGGGGAATTCACCCCTCCACTTT
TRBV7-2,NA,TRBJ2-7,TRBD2,CASSPTSGGGEQYF,TGTGCCAGCAGCCCAACTAGCGGGGGAGGTGAGCAGTACTTC
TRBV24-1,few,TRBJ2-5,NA,CATSDLSPPETQYF,TGTGCCACCAGTGATTTGTCCCCGCCGGAGACCCAGTACTTC
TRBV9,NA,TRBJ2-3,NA,CASSVEAGASTDTQYF,TGTGCCAGCAGCGTAGAAGCAGGGGCTAGCACAGATACGCAGTATTTT
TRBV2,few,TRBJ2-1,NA,CASSGFGGLYYNEQFF,TGTGCCAGCAGTGGGTTCGGGGGCCTCTACTACAATGAGCAGTTCTTC
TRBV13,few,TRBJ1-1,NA,CASSPGPPGVSTEAFF,TGTGCCAGCAGCCCCGGGCCCCCGGGGGTCAGCACTGAAGCTTTCTTT
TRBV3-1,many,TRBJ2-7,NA,CASSQESYEQYF,TGTGCCAGCAGCCAAGAGTCCTACGAGCAGTACTTC
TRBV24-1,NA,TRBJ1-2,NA,CATSESRGYTF,TGTGCCACCAGTGAAAGCCGCGGCTACACCTTC
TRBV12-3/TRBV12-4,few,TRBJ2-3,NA,CASSLRGRGQVGDTQYF,TGTGCCAGCAGTTTAAGGGGGCGGGGGCAGGTCGGAGATACGCAGTATTTT
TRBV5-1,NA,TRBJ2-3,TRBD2,CASSGRTSGRKTDTQYF,TGCGCCAGCAGCGGCCGGACTAGCGGGAGGAAAACAGATACGCAGTATTTT
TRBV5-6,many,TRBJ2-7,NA,CASSLSTGSYEQYF,TGTGCCAGCAGCTTGTCCACAGGGAGCTACGAGCAGTACTTC
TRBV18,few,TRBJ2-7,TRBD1,CASSPWDRSYEQYF,TGTGCCAGCTCACCGTGGGACAGGTCCTACGAGCAGTACTTC
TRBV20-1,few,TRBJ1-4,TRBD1,CSAEWDRNEKLFF,TGCAGTGCTGAGTGGGACAGGAATGAAAAACTGTTTTTT
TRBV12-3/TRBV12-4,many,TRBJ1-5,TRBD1,CASSRQGAGNQPQHF,TGTGCCAGCAGCAGACAGGGGGCCGGCAATCAGCCCCAGCATTTT
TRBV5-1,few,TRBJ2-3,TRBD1,CASTTGNIADTQYF,TGCGCCAGTACGACAGGGAATATCGCAGATACGCAGTATTTT
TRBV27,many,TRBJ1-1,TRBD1,CASRPLRTGSRNTEAFF,TGTGCCAGCAGGCCACTACGGACAGGGAGCCGGAACACTGAAGCTTTCTTT
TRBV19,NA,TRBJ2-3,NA,CARPKDTQYF,TGTGCCAGGCCCAAAGATACGCAGTATTTT
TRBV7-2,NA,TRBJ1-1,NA,CASSRPGQYTEAFF,TGTGCCAGCAGCCGCCCGGGGCAGTACACTGAAGCTTTCTTT
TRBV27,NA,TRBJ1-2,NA,CASSVAENYGYTF,TGTGCCAGCAGTGTAGCCGAGAACTATGGCTACACCTTC
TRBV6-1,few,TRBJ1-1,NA,CASIVQGERTEAFF,TGTGCCAGTATCGTACAGGGAGAAAGGACTGAAGCTTTCTTT
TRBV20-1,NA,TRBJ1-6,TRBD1,CSARRQGGDSPLHF,TGCAGTGCTAGGCGACAGGGGGGCGATTCACCCCTCCACTTT
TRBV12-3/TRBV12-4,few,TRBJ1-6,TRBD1,CASRQHGTGVSPLHF,TGTGCCAGCAGGCAACACGGGACAGGGGTTTCACCCCTCCACTTT
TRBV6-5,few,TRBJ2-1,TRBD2,CASSYGSGEFF,TGTGCCAGCAGTTACGGGAGCGGGGAGTTCTTC
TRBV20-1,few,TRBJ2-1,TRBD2,CSAGGLIAGGLEQFF,TGCAGTGCTGGGGGGCTGATAGCGGGAGGCCTTGAGCAGTTCTTC
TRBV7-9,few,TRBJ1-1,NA,CASRGPLKGLNTEAFF,TGTGCCAGCAGAGGGCCCCTTAAGGGATTGAACACTGAAGCTTTCTTT
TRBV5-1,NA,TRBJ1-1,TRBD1,CASSLAGQGWAEAFF,TGCGCCAGCAGCTTGGCGGGACAGGGTTGGGCTGAAGCTTTCTTT
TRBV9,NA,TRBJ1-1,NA,CASSRDGIPNTEAFF,TGTGCCAGCAGCCGGGACGGAATACCGAACACTGAAGCTTTCTTT
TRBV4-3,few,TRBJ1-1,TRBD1,CASSQEPGQGGTEAFF,TGCGCCAGCAGCCAAGAACCGGGACAGGGAGGCACTGAAGCTTTCTTT
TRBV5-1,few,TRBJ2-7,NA,CATKDEINYEQYF,TGCGCCACCAAAGACGAGATTAACTACGAGCAGTACTTC
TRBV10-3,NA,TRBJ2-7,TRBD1,CAIMSGTGVVEQYF,TGTGCCATCATGTCCGGGACAGGGGTTGTCGAGCAGTACTTC
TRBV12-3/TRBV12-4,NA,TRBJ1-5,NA,CASSFSRNSNQPQHF,TGTGCCAGCAGTTTTTCCAGGAATAGCAATCAGCCCCAGCATTTT
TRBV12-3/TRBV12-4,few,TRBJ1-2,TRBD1,CASSSYRDREWVDGYTF,TGTGCCAGCAGTTCGTACCGGGACAGGGAGTGGGTTGATGGCTACACCTTC
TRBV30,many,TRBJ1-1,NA,CAWWLIVDTEAFF,TGTGCCTGGTGGCTGATAGTGGACACTGAAGCTTTCTTT
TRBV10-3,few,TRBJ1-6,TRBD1,CAITSGTVYNSPLHF,TGTGCCATCACCTCAGGGACAGTCTATAATTCACCCCTCCACTTT
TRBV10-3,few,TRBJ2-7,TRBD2,CATMPPGGRVYEQYF,TGTGCCACCATGCCCCCCGGCGGGAGGGTTTACGAGCAGTACTTC
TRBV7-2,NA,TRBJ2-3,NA,CASSWRRVDTQYF,TGTGCCAGCAGCTGGAGACGTGTAGATACGCAGTATTTT
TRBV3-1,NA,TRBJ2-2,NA,CASTQGVTNTGELFF,TGTGCCAGCACCCAAGGGGTGACGAACACCGGGGAGCTGTTTTTT
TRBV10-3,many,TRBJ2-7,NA,CAISGAHYEQYF,TGTGCCATCAGTGGCGCACACTACGAGCAGTACTTC
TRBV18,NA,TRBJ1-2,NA,CASSSGAIGYTF,TGTGCCAGCTCATCGGGGGCAATTGGCTACACCTTC
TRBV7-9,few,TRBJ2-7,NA,CASSNLAYEQYF,TGTGCCAGCAGCAATCTAGCCTACGAGCAGTACTTC
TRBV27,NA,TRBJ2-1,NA,CASSRLGSSYNGQFF,TGTGCCAGCAGTCGGCTGGGAAGCTCCTACAATGGGCAGTTCTTC
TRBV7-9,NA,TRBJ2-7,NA,CASSLELNTYEQYF,TGTGCCAGCAGCTTAGAACTCAACACCTACGAGCAGTACTTC
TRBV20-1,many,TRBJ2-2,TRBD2,CSARGAGGITGELFF,TGCAGTGCTAGGGGAGCGGGAGGCATCACCGGGGAGCTGTTTTTT
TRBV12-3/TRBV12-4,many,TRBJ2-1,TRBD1,CASRNRGSYNEQFF,TGTGCCAGCAGGAACAGGGGTTCCTACAATGAGCAGTTCTTC